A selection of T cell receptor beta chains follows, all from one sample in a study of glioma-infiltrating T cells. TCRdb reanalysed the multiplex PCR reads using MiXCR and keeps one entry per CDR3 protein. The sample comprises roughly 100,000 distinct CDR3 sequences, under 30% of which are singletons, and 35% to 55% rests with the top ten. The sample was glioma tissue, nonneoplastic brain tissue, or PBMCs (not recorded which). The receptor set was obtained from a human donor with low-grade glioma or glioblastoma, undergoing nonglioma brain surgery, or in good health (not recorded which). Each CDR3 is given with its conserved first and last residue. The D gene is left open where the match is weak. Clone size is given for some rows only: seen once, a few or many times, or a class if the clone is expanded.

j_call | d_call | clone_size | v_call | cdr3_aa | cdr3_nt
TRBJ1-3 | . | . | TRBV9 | CASSVVGRPNSGNTIYF | TGTGCCAGCAGCGTAGTTGGCAGGCCAAACTCTGGAAACACCATATATTTT
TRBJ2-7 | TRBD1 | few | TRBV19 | CASTERLSKQGVDEQYF | TGTGCCAGTACCGAACGACTTTCGAAACAGGGGGTGGACGAGCAGTACTTC
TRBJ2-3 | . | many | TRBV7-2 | CASSLAGQAGTDTQYF | TGTGCCAGCAGCTTAGCGGGGCAAGCTGGCACAGATACGCAGTATTTT
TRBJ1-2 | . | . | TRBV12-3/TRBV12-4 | CASSYGEGYTF | TGTGCCAGCAGTTACGGGGAAGGCTACACCTTC
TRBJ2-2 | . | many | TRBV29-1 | CSVPSSGTGELFF | TGCAGCGTCCCAAGTTCGGGGACCGGGGAGCTGTTTTTT
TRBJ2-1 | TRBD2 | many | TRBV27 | CASSLSAGGDSYNEQFF | TGTGCCAGCAGTTTATCAGCGGGGGGGGACTCCTACAATGAGCAGTTCTTC
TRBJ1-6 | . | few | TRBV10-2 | CASSESIGFYNSPLHF | TGCGCCAGCAGTGAGTCGATTGGGTTCTATAATTCACCCCTCCACTTT
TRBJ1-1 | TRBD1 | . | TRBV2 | CASSERGGAMNTEALF | TGTGCCAGTAGTGAAAGAGGGGGCGCGATGAACACTGAAGCTCTCTTT
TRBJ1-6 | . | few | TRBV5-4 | CASSLGARSSYNSPLHF | TGTGCCAGCAGCTTGGGCGCGAGGAGCTCCTATAATTCACCCCTCCACTTT
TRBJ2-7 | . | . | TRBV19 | CATRDLGLKQYF | TGTGCCACCCGGGACTTGGGCCTTAAGCAGTACTTC
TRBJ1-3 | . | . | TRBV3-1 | CASSQDVSSGNTIYF | TGTGCCAGCAGTCAGGACGTGAGCTCTGGAAACACCATATATTTT
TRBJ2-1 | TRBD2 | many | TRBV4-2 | CASRRAGGGDEQFF | TGTGCCAGCAGAAGGGCGGGGGGGGGCGATGAGCAGTTCTTC
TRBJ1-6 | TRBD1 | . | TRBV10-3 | CAIRGQDNSPLHF | TGTGCCATCAGAGGACAGGATAATTCACCCCTCCACTTT
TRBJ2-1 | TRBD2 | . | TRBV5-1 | CASSPLAGGLYNEQFF | TGCGCCAGCAGCCCGTTAGCGGGGGGGCTGTACAATGAGCAGTTCTTC
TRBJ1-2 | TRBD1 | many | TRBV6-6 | CASSYRGQGRSYLGYTF | TGTGCCAGCAGTTACAGGGGGCAGGGGAGATCCTATCTTGGCTACACCTTC
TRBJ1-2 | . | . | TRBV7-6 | CASSRTPTHGYTF | TGTGCCAGCAGCAGGACACCTACGCATGGCTACACCTTC
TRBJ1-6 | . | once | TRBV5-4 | CASSSAVNSPLHF | TGTGCCAGCAGCTCCGCAGTGAATTCACCCCTCCACTTT
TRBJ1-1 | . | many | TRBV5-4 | CASSFSVNTEAFF | TGTGCCAGCAGCTTTTCGGTGAACACTGAAGCTTTCTTT
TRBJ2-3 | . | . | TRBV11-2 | CASSQGVGTDMQYF | TGTGCCAGCAGCCAAGGCGTAGGCACAGATATGCAGTATTTT
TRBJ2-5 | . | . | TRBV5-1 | CASSLSGQSQETQYF | TGCGCCAGCAGCTTGTCGGGACAATCCCAAGAGACCCAGTACTTC
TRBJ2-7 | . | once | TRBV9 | CASSVDSTTAYEQYF | TGTGCCAGCAGCGTAGACTCAACGACAGCCTACGAGCAGTACTTC
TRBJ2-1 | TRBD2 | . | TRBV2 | CASLGGGGVSYNEQFF | TGTGCCAGCTTAGGCGGCGGGGGAGTTTCCTACAATGAGCAGTTCTTC
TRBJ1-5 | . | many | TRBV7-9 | CASSYSTTGNQPQHF | TGTGCCAGCAGCTACTCCACGACAGGAAATCAGCCCCAGCATTTT
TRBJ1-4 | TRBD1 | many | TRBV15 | CATSSAGTANEKLFF | TGTGCCACCAGCAGCGCCGGGACAGCTAATGAAAAACTGTTTTTT
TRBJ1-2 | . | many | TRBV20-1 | CRGDGYTF | TGCAGGGGTGATGGCTACACCTTC
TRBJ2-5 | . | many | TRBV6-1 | CASKPGAQETQYF | TGTGCCAGCAAGCCGGGAGCCCAGGAGACCCAGTACTTC
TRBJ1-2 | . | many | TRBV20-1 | CSARDHRGAYGYTF | TGCAGTGCTAGAGATCATCGGGGGGCCTATGGCTACACCTTC
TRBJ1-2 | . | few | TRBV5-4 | CASSLVGGEGYTF | TGTGCCAGCAGCTTGGTGGGAGGGGAAGGCTACACCTTC
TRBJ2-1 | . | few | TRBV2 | CASSDGQYEQFF | TGTGCCAGCAGTGACGGGCAGTATGAGCAGTTCTTC
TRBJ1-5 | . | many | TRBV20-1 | CSAKDRLEQPQHF | TGCAGTGCCAAGGATAGGCTAGAGCAGCCCCAGCATTTT
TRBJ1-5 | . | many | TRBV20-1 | CSARPTGTSYSNQPQHF | TGCAGTGCTAGACCGACCGGGACATCATATAGCAATCAGCCCCAGCATTTT
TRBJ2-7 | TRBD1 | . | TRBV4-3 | CASRQGDGAYEQYF | TGCGCCAGCAGACAGGGGGACGGGGCTTATGAGCAGTACTTC
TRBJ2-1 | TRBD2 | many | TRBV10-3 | CATKGSGGYNEQFF | TGTGCCACCAAGGGTAGCGGGGGCTACAATGAGCAGTTCTTC
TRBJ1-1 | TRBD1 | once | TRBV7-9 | CASSFSGTGKAKAFF | TGTGCCAGCAGCTTCTCCGGGACAGGGAAGGCCAAAGCTTTCTTT
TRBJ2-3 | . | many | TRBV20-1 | CSARGRNTDTQYF | TGCAGTGCTAGGGGGAGGAACACAGATACGCAGTATTTT
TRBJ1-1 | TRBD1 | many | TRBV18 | CASLRQGATEAFF | TGTGCCAGCTTAAGACAGGGGGCCACTGAAGCTTTCTTT
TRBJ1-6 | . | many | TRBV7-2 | CASSWGLSYNSPLHF | TGTGCCAGCAGCTGGGGACTTTCCTATAATTCACCCCTCCACTTT
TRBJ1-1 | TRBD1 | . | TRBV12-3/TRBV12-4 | CASSPGTGMNTEALF | TGTGCCAGCAGCCCCGGGACAGGTATGAACACTGAAGCTCTCTTT
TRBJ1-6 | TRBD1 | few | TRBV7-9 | CASSLDRDYNSPLHF | TGTGCCAGCAGCTTGGACAGGGACTATAATTCACCCCTCCACTTT
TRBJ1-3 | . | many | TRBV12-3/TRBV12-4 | CASSPPRVGRGAGNTIYF | TGTGCCAGCAGCCCGCCCCGGGTCGGACGGGGCGCCGGAAACACCATATATTTT
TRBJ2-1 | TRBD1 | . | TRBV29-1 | CSVGTDYNEQFF | TGCAGCGTCGGGACAGACTACAATGAGCAGTTCTTC
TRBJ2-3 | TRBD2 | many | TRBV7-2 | CASSLAGGLAGYDTQYF | TGTGCCAGCAGCTTAGCAGGGGGACTAGCGGGGTATGATACGCAGTATTTT